This T cell receptor (beta chain) was profiled in a study of T cell responses to AZD1222 COVID-19 vaccine. Profiled with immunoSEQ multiplex PCR; TCRdb holds only in-frame clones, not every one. Of approximately 180,000 clones in the sample, about 92% are singletons; the top ten hold roughly 4%. The sequence derives from an adult who received the MenACWY meningococcal vaccine as a control. The sequenced sample was peripheral blood, obtained 28 days after the second dose of the MenACWY control vaccine.

CDR3 sequence reads: CASSAPSGGGTDTQYF. CDR3 bases: TGTGCCAGCAGCGCCCCTAGCGGGGGAGGAACAGATACGCAGTATTTT. V usage is TRBV9 and J usage is TRBJ2-3; 10 bases are a match to TRBD2. The CDR3 extends over 16 amino acids. The ends lost 3 bases at V and 3 bases at J; junction bases unmatched: 7. CDR1 is SGDLS, CDR2 YYNGEE, per germline.